The text below deals with one TCR beta chain. Per the original methods: Scientists estimated how many nucleated cells there were by amplifying reference gene primers. The assay was immunoSEQ multiplex PCR, and TCRdb's table has in-frame clones only and misses some. Clone size and the V and J calls come from that table; the DNA yielded D and trimming. In the table there are 200,000 to 250,000 clones, roughly 85% of which are singletons. This record belongs to a study of blood T cell repertoires in COVID-19. Overall study: The analysed material was cDNA or gDNA that came from T cells, B-cell-depleted T cells, or PBMCs.

The ends lost 5 bases at V and 4 bases at J; junction bases unmatched: 6. The CDR3 extends over 15 amino acids. CDR1 is MDHEN and CDR2 is SYDVKM in the germline V gene. The TCR originated in a man aged 50-59 years who had recovered from COVID-19. The rearrangement uses TRBV28 and TRBJ1-5; 9 bases match TRBD1. The sequencing sample was made of peripheral blood. The CDR3 sequence: CASSLTGQGNQPQHF. DNA of the CDR3: TGTGCCAGCAGTCTGACGGGACAGGGAAATCAGCCCCAGCATTTT.